One and the same sample provided the 26 T cell receptor beta chains below, sequenced in a study of shared clonotypes between healthy human individuals. TCRdb keeps only in-frame clones here, not all; method: immunoSEQ multiplex PCR. This table holds millions of clones, 85% to 95% found once. Specimen: naive CD4+ T cells sorted from blood. Subset specified: CD45RA+ positively selected. Receptors originate from a man younger than 30 in good health.

Concerning this clone itself: This same CDR3 is encoded by further DNA sequences in the sample. V usage is TRBV11-3 and J usage is TRBJ2-7; D is ambiguous. Trimming stripped 0 bases from V and 4 bases from J, with 4 bases between. The CDR3 has 12 residues. In germline, CDR1 is SGHNT, CDR2 YENEEA. The CDR3: CASSLDGYEQYF. The DNA of the CDR3 is TGTGCCAGCAGCTTAGATGGGTACGAGCAGTACTTC.

The genes are TRBV5-1 and TRBJ2-4; no clear D gene. Per the germline V gene, CDR1 is SGHRS and CDR2 is YFSETQ. This CDR3 is built from 15 residues. Trimming left V 0 bases short and J 0 bases short, with 7 bases between. The CDR3 here is CASSLDPRAKNIQYF. The CDR3 DNA is TGCGCCAGCAGCTTGGACCCGCGAGCCAAAAACATTCAGTACTTC.

V is TRBV6-5 and J is TRBJ2-3; TRBD2 might be the D (6 bases). The germline V gene encodes CDR1 MNHEY and CDR2 SVGAGI. V shed 4 bases and J shed 1 base, with 9 bases lying between them. The CDR3 spans 14 residues. CDR3: CASSLGGRTDTQYF. For the CDR3, the DNA is TGTGCCAGCAGTTTGGGGGGTCGCACAGATACGCAGTATTTT.

This chain joins TRBV11-2 and TRBJ2-7, with 7 positions matching TRBD1. From germline, CDR1 is SGHAT and CDR2 FQNNGV. The CDR3 consists of 14 residues. V lost 3 bases and J lost 3; bases outside the gene matches: 5. In nucleotides, the CDR3 is TGTGCCAGCAGCTTGACAGGGTTGGGCTACGAGCAGTACTTC. Its translation is CASSLTGLGYEQYF.

The J gene is TRBJ2-5, the V gene TRBV5-8; D is uncertain. V was pared by 0 bases and J by 3 bases, with 6 bases between. The length of the CDR3 is 13 residues. Germline V gives CDR1 SGHTS, CDR2 YDEGEE. CDR3 nucleotides: TGTGCCAGCAGCTTGGTCAGGAAAGAGACCCAGTACTTC. Translated, it gives CASSLVRKETQYF.

The chain is built from TRBV7-6 and TRBJ1-2; 9 bases are shared with TRBD1. This CDR3 has 18 amino acids. Germline CDR1 and CDR2: SGHVS and FNYEAQ. The V segment lost 6 bases and the J segment 4 bases; nucleotides outside the gene matches: 18. CDR3 region: CASSQWPGTGSSSYGYTF. CDR3 sequence (DNA): TGTGCCAGCAGTCAATGGCCCGGGACAGGGAGCTCCTCCTATGGCTACACCTTC.

This sequence joins TRBV4-3 and TRBJ2-1; 12 positions agree with TRBD2. CDR3 length: 18 amino acids. V shed 0 bases, J shed 7 bases, and the junction held 10 bases outside the gene matches. The V gene's germline CDR1 is LGHNA and CDR2 YSLEER. CDR3 sequence (DNA): TGCGCCAGCAGCCAAGAACTAGCGGGAGGTAGTAGGTTGAATGAGCAGTTCTTC. It yields the protein CASSQELAGGSRLNEQFF.

This clone was observed a handful of times. J is TRBJ1-2 and V is TRBV18; 8 bases map to TRBD1. Germline lookup yields CDR1 KGHSH and CDR2 LQKENI. The CDR3 contains 13 residues. The ends lost 6 bases at V and 8 bases at J; junction bases unmatched: 8. The CDR3 loop is CASSLTGDQGYTF. The DNA for the CDR3 is TGTGCCAGCTCGCTGACAGGGGATCAGGGCTACACCTTC.

About this clone itself: Within the sample, other DNA sequences also encode this same CDR3. The chain uses TRBV9 and TRBJ1-2; D is uncertain. Germline-derived CDR1 and CDR2 are SGDLS and YYNGEE. Trimming stripped 2 bases from V and 2 bases from J, with 7 bases between. The CDR3 is 13 residues long. The CDR3 spells CASSVSGNYGYTF. The CDR3 region has the DNA TGTGCCAGCAGCGTTTCGGGGAACTATGGCTACACCTTC. Based on the CDR3 plus reference TRBV9 and TRBJ1-2, the full variable domain is DSGVTQTPKHLITATGQRVTLRCSPRSGDLSVYWYQQSLDQGLQFLIQYYNGEERAKGNILERFSAQQFPDLHSELNLSSLELGDSALYFCASSVSGNYGYTFGSGTRLTVV.

V is TRBV18 and J is TRBJ2-1, with 7 bases that match TRBD1. The V and J ends lost 5 bases and 8 bases, in that order; junction bases with no gene match: 12. Germline CDR1 is KGHSH and CDR2 is LQKENI. The CDR3 totals 15 residues. CDR3 bases: TGTGCCAGCTCATCCGATAGTAGGGGGCGGGATGAGCAGTTCTTC. Its protein product is CASSSDSRGRDEQFF.

Of note for this clone: Within the sample, other DNA sequences also encode this same CDR3. The chain couples TRBV6-5 to TRBJ1-1, with 7 bases matching TRBD1. This CDR3 contains 15 residues. Germline CDR1 is MNHEY and CDR2 is SVGAGI. Germline trimming cut 0 bases from V and 5 bases from J; bases unmatched to any gene: 6. CDR3 region: CASSYSGQVGTEAFF. The CDR3 bases are TGTGCCAGCAGTTACTCAGGACAGGTCGGGACTGAAGCTTTCTTT.

The chain couples TRBV6-1 to TRBJ1-3, with D hard to call. This CDR3 is built from 13 residues. V lost 5 bases to trimming and J lost 4 bases, with 9 bases between them. Germline CDR1 MNHNS, CDR2 SASEGT. The CDR3 here is CASSWATGNTIYF. CDR3 coding DNA: TGTGCCAGCAGTTGGGCAACCGGAAACACCATATATTTT.

V is TRBV6-1 and J is TRBJ1-4; D gene unclear. Germline V lookup: CDR1 MNHNS, CDR2 SASEGT. The CDR3 loop spans 14 amino acids. Trimming cost V 7 bases and J 8 bases, with 17 bases left between them. CDR3 region: CASISPRPGEKLFF. As DNA, the CDR3 is TGTGCCAGCATCAGTCCCAGGCCTGGGGAAAAACTGTTTTTT.

This clone was observed once. The chain is built from TRBV19 and TRBJ1-5, with D tentatively TRBD1 (6 bases). The CDR3 loop spans 15 amino acids. V lost 8 bases to trimming and J lost 6 bases, with 20 bases between them. The V gene's germline CDR1 is LNHDA and CDR2 SQIVND (reference sequence). The chain's CDR3 is CASHSRGSAFQPQHF. CDR3 in DNA: TGTGCCAGTCACTCCAGGGGCTCCGCATTTCAGCCCCAGCATTTT. The full variable domain, with the rest looked up from reference TRBV19 and TRBJ1-5, is DGGITQSPKYLFRKEGQNVTLSCEQNLNHDAMYWYRQDPGQGLRLIYYSQIVNDFQKGDIAEGYSVSREKKESFPLTVTSAQKNPTAFYLCASHSRGSAFQPQHFGDGTRLSIL.

This sequence joins TRBV6-5 and TRBJ1-2; D gene uncertain. Germline V gene sequence: CDR1 MNHEY, CDR2 SVGAGI. V lost 0 bases, J lost 3 bases, and 8 bases lay in between. This CDR3 comprises 14 residues. The CDR3 sequence: CASSYSRADYGYTF. The CDR3 region has the DNA TGTGCCAGCAGTTACTCGCGGGCGGACTATGGCTACACCTTC.

The gene calls are TRBV7-9 and TRBJ2-3, with 9 bases aligning to TRBD1. Germline trimming cut 8 bases from V and 6 bases from J; bases unmatched to any gene: 6. The germline gives CDR1 SEHNR, CDR2 FQNEAQ (reference sequence). CDR3 size: 13 residues. Here the CDR3 DNA reads TGTGCCAGCGGGACAGGGATTGGGGATACGCAGTATTTT. As protein: CASGTGIGDTQYF.

The chain employs TRBV7-8 and TRBJ2-3; D is unclear. Germline CDR1 reads SGHVS; CDR2 reads FQNEAQ. There are 15 residues in the CDR3. V shed 5 bases and J shed 4 bases, with 16 bases lying between them. CDR3 region: CASSPMGSSPDTQYF. The CDR3 region has the DNA TGTGCCAGCAGCCCTATGGGGTCGTCACCAGATACGCAGTATTTT.

The chain links TRBV19 to TRBJ1-5; D call uncertain. The CDR3 consists of 15 residues. The V gene lost 3 bases and the J gene lost 0 bases, with 9 bases spanning the gap. Germline assignment: CDR1 LNHDA and CDR2 SQIVND (reference sequence). The CDR3 region has the DNA TGTGCCAGTAGTATTCCCGGGCCTAGCAATCAGCCCCAGCATTTT. As protein: CASSIPGPSNQPQHF.

This chain links TRBV19 with TRBJ1-5; D is unresolved. Germline CDR1 is LNHDA and CDR2 is SQIVND (reference sequence). The V and J ends lost 3 bases and 0 bases respectively, with 9 bases between them. The CDR3 covers 15 residues. In DNA, the CDR3 is TGTGCCAGTAGTATTTTGGCAGATAGCAATCAGCCCCAGCATTTT. It translates to CASSILADSNQPQHF.

The V gene is TRBV18, the J gene TRBJ2-3; D gene uncertain. CDR3 length: 15 amino acids. The V gene lost 3 bases and the J gene lost 4 bases, with 14 bases spanning the gap. Germline CDR1 is KGHSH and CDR2 is LQKENI. CDR3 residues: CASSPISPQSDTQYF. The CDR3 bases are TGTGCCAGCTCACCGATATCCCCTCAGTCAGATACGCAGTATTTT. Variable domain in full (rest from reference TRBV18 and TRBJ2-3): NAGVMQNPRHLVRRRGQEARLRCSPMKGHSHVYWYRQLPEEGLKFMVYLQKENIIDESGMPKERFSAEFPKEGPSILRIQQVVRGDSAAYFCASSPISPQSDTQYFGPGTRLTVL.

The chain combines TRBV10-3 with TRBJ1-2, with TRBD1 matching over 8 bases. Germline CDR1 and CDR2: ENHRY and SYGVKD. Losses at the gene ends were 0 bases for V and 6 bases for J; bases not matched to a gene: 12. CDR3 size: 17 residues. The CDR3 loop reads CAISESIWSRGPDGYTF. CDR3 bases: TGTGCCATCAGTGAGTCGATCTGGTCCAGGGGGCCCGATGGCTACACCTTC.

This chain uses TRBV11-2 with TRBJ2-5; tentative D call: TRBD2 (5 bases). Trimming cost V 5 bases and J 5 bases, with 12 bases left between them. There are 13 residues in the CDR3. Germline V gene data show CDR1 as SGHAT and CDR2 as FQNNGV. CDR3 protein: CASSRDPGETQYF. The CDR3, as DNA: TGTGCCAGCAGCCGCGACCCGGGGGAGACCCAGTACTTC.

The chain employs TRBV19 and TRBJ1-5; D is perhaps TRBD1 (6 bases). CDR1 is LNHDA, CDR2 SQIVND, per germline (reference sequence). The V end was cut by 4 bases, the J end by 0 bases, with 16 bases between. This CDR3 spans 17 amino acids. The CDR3 DNA is TGTGCCAGTAGTAGAAAACATACAGGGAGTAGCAATCAGCCCCAGCATTTT. Its translation is CASSRKHTGSSNQPQHF.

The chain has TRBV2 and TRBJ2-7; TRBD1 matches at 8 bases. V trimming: 6 bases; J trimming: 2 bases; junction bases outside the gene matches: 12. Germline loops: CDR1 SNHLY, CDR2 FYNNEI. The CDR3 spans 16 residues. The CDR3 DNA is TGTGCCAGCAGGATAGGGCCCGGACAGGGAACCTACGAGCAGTACTTC. It is translated as CASRIGPGQGTYEQYF.

V is TRBV7-3 and J is TRBJ2-1; TRBD2 might be the D (6 bases). V lost 0 bases to trimming and J lost 4 bases, with 13 bases between them. The CDR3 contains 16 residues. Germline V gene sequence: CDR1 SGHTA, CDR2 FQGTGA. The CDR3 spells CASSLTPGTSYNEQFF. CDR3 DNA: TGTGCCAGCAGCTTAACCCCCGGGACTTCATACAATGAGCAGTTCTTC.

This sequence joins TRBV30 and TRBJ1-2, with unresolved D. V was trimmed by 3 bases and J by 2 bases, leaving 7 bases between them. This CDR3 has 12 residues. Germline V gives CDR1 GTSNPN, CDR2 SVGIG (reference sequence). This CDR3 is CAWSEKNYGYTF. DNA of the CDR3: TGTGCCTGGAGCGAGAAGAACTATGGCTACACCTTC.